Below, 26 T cell receptor beta chains from the same sample are listed, as sequenced in a study of Ad26.COV2.S vaccination and SARS-CoV-2 variants. The treatment here: 15 to 20 received Ad26.COV2.S at low or high dose, single or two shots; 5 received placebo; per-sample allocation not given. Specimen acquisition occurred on day 63 following the initial vaccine or placebo injection. The data were produced by immunoSEQ multiplex PCR, yet TCRdb's version contains in-frame clones alone and is incomplete. Altogether 350,000 to 500,000 clones are present, less than 95% being singletons, with the ten largest covering around 4.5%. This material consisted of peripheral blood, taken in a trial of Ad26.COV2.S vaccine versus placebo. These receptors all stem from a person between 18 and 65 years old who received the Ad26.COV2.S COVID-19 vaccine or a placebo.

The rearrangement joins TRBV6-2 or TRBV6-3 to TRBJ2-5, with TRBD2 matching 11 bases. The CDR3 covers 19 residues. The J segment lost 0 bases and the V segment lost 2 bases, leaving 11 bases of the junction unmatched. CDR1 and CDR2 from the germline V gene are MNHEY and SVGEGT. The CDR3 region is CASSYPTGLAEKYQETQYF. The CDR3 DNA is TGTGCCAGCAGTTACCCAACGGGACTAGCGGAAAAGTACCAAGAGACCCAGTACTTC.

This rearrangement joins TRBV11-2 to TRBJ2-7; D may match TRBD1 or TRBD2 (5 bases each). Trimming removed 3 bases from V and 0 bases from J, with 9 bases in between. The CDR3 is made up of 14 amino acids. From germline, CDR1 is SGHAT and CDR2 FQNNGV. CDR3 residues: CASSFGTYSYEQYF. The CDR3 bases are TGTGCCAGCAGCTTCGGGACGTACTCCTACGAGCAGTACTTC.

The V call is TRBV2, the J call TRBJ2-3; D could derive from TRBD1 or TRBD2 (6 bases each). V lost 7 bases to trimming and J lost 3 bases, with 20 bases between them. Germline V CDR1 and CDR2: SNHLY, FYNNEI. The CDR3 covers 16 residues. This CDR3 reads CASNNRDPGGTDTQYF. The DNA for the CDR3 is TGTGCCAGCAACAACAGGGACCCCGGGGGTACAGATACGCAGTATTTT.

The chain recombines TRBV5-4 with TRBJ2-6; D not resolved. Germline lookup yields CDR1 SGHNT and CDR2 YYREEE (reference sequence). Trimming stripped 4 bases from V and 2 bases from J, with 7 bases between. CDR3 length: 14 residues. DNA of the CDR3: TGTGCCAGCAGCGCTGAGACTGGGGCCAACGTCCTGACTTTC. Translating it yields CASSAETGANVLTF.

The gene calls are TRBV2 and TRBJ2-5, with 14 positions matching TRBD2. The V and J ends lost 8 bases and 9 bases, in that order; junction bases with no gene match: 5. Germline lookup yields CDR1 SNHLY and CDR2 FYNNEI. CDR3 length: 13 amino acids. CDR3 nucleotide sequence: TGTGCCAGCGGGACTAGCGGGAGTGAGTCCCAGTACTTC. Its protein is CASGTSGSESQYF.

The chain joins TRBV3-1 (or the pseudogene TRBV3-2) to TRBJ2-1; TRBD2 matches at 7 bases. Per the germline V gene, CDR1 is LGHDT and CDR2 is YNNKEL (reference sequence). Losses at the gene ends were 0 bases for V and 9 bases for J; bases not matched to a gene: 11. The CDR3 has 16 residues. For the CDR3, the DNA is TGTGCCAGCAGCCAAGATCGGCGCGGGAGCGGGTTTGAGCAGTTCTTC. As protein: CASSQDRRGSGFEQFF.

The chain is built from TRBV21-1 and TRBJ1-1. TRBV21-1 is a known pseudogene. The CDR3 has 15 residues. The CDR3 region is CASSKGSAWGTEAFF. CDR3 nucleotide sequence: TGTGCCAGCAGCAAAGGGTCAGCCTGGGGCACTGAAGCTTTCTTT.

V and J are TRBV4-2 and TRBJ2-7; D tentatively fits TRBD1 or TRBD2 (5 bases each). CDR1 and CDR2 (germline): LGHNA, YNFKEQ. This CDR3 has 15 amino acids. Trimming cost V 1 base and J 0 bases, with 10 bases left between them. CDR3 region: CASSQGEGPSYEQYF. In DNA form, the CDR3 reads TGTGCCAGCAGCCAAGGTGAGGGACCCTCCTACGAGCAGTACTTC.

This clone appeared a single time. The chain recombines TRBV10-1 with TRBJ2-7; perhaps D is TRBD1 or TRBD2 (5 bases each). V lost 10 bases to trimming and J lost 5 bases, with 21 bases between them. The CDR3 contains 14 residues. Germline V gene data show CDR1 as WNHNN and CDR2 as SYGVQD (reference sequence). CDR3 DNA sequence: TGCGCCACCCCCGACAGCGGAGAGCCCGACGAGCAGTACTTC. Protein sequence: CATPDSGEPDEQYF.

This clone was counted once. The chain combines TRBV7-2 with TRBJ2-7; TRBD2 might be the D (6 bases). The germline V and J ends were trimmed by 5 bases and 3 bases, with 14 bases remaining between them. The germline gives CDR1 SGHTA, CDR2 FQGNSA. The CDR3 has 14 residues. The CDR3 sequence is CASSLPGERYEQYF. As DNA, the CDR3 is TGTGCCAGCAGCCTACCGGGGGAGCGCTACGAGCAGTACTTC.

The genes are TRBV5-5 and TRBJ2-2; TRBD1 or TRBD2 may be the D gene (5 bases each). The CDR3 has 18 amino acids. Germline V gene lookup returns CDR1 SGHKS and CDR2 YYEKEE (reference sequence). Trimming pared 0 bases from V and 8 bases from J, leaving 23 bases between. CDR3 DNA sequence: TGTGCCAGCAGCTTGGGGTTGGTATCGGGGCTCACCGTAGGGGAGCTGTTTTTT. This gives the protein CASSLGLVSGLTVGELFF.

The J gene is TRBJ1-4, the V gene TRBV14, with unresolved D. The CDR3 extends over 15 amino acids. V shed 4 bases and J shed 4 bases, with 13 bases lying between them. Germline loops: CDR1 SGHDN, CDR2 FVKESK. The CDR3 loop reads CASSRRRTVNEKLFF. The CDR3 bases are TGTGCCAGCAGCCGCCGGAGAACCGTTAATGAAAAACTGTTTTTT. Filled out from reference TRBV14 and TRBJ1-4, the complete variable domain reads EAGVTQFPSHSVIEKGQTVTLRCDPISGHDNLYWYRRVMGKEIKFLLHFVKESKQDESGMPNNRFLAERTGGTYSTLKVQPAELEDSGVYFCASSRRRTVNEKLFFGSGTQLSVL.

CDR3 protein: CASRLGGVNTIYF. As DNA, the CDR3 is TGTGCCAGCAGACTGGGGGGAGTAAACACCATATATTTT. This chain connects TRBV28 to TRBJ1-3; TRBD1 is a possible D gene (5 bases). This CDR3 comprises 13 residues. Trimming removed 6 bases at V and 6 bases at J, with 12 bases between. In germline, CDR1 is MDHEN, CDR2 SYDVKM.

This sequence joins TRBV5-1 and TRBJ2-3; 9 positions agree with TRBD1. Germline V gene data show CDR1 as SGHRS and CDR2 as YFSETQ. The CDR3 is 15 amino acids. V shed 7 bases, J shed 6 bases, and the junction held 12 bases outside the gene matches. The CDR3 region is CASCNQQGARDTQYF. The DNA of the CDR3 is TGCGCCAGCTGCAATCAACAGGGGGCGCGCGATACGCAGTATTTT.

The CDR3 sequence: CASSSTSGAYTGELFF. DNA for the CDR3: TGTGCCAGCAGCTCGACTAGTGGGGCATACACCGGGGAGCTGTTTTTT. V is TRBV7-2 and J is TRBJ2-2; maybe TRBD2 (6 bases). The ends were cut back, 4 bases at V and 3 bases at J, with 15 bases in the middle. Germline CDR1 reads SGHTA; CDR2 reads FQGNSA. This CDR3 has 16 amino acids.

The V and J genes are TRBV27 and TRBJ2-1; 9 bases align to TRBD1. J lost 6 bases, V lost 5 bases, and 8 bases had no gene match. From germline, CDR1 is MNHEY and CDR2 SMNVEV (reference sequence). The CDR3 spans 15 residues. This CDR3 is CASSKILGQGNEQFF. CDR3 nucleotide sequence: TGTGCCAGCAGTAAAATATTGGGACAGGGCAATGAGCAGTTCTTC.

This clone was seen only once. The V gene is TRBV11-2, the J gene TRBJ2-1, with TRBD2 matching over 11 bases. The V gene end was trimmed by 4 bases and the J gene end by 4 bases; junction bases not matched to a gene: 6. The length of the CDR3 is 16 residues. Germline loops: CDR1 SGHAT, CDR2 FQNNGV. CDR3 in DNA: TGTGCCAGCAGCTCGGGACTAGCGGCCAGATACAATGAGCAGTTCTTC. Translated, it gives CASSSGLAARYNEQFF.

The rearrangement joins TRBV10-3 to TRBJ1-5; TRBD1 aligns across 7 bases. The CDR3 is made up of 14 amino acids. Germline V gene sequence: CDR1 ENHRY, CDR2 SYGVKD. V shed 4 bases, J shed 6 bases, and the junction held 6 bases outside the gene matches. CDR3 protein: CAISAGQVGQPQHF. The CDR3, as DNA: TGTGCCATCAGTGCTGGACAGGTGGGTCAGCCCCAGCATTTT.

This chain links TRBV7-3 with TRBJ2-3, with TRBD2 as a possible D gene (6 bases). Germline lookup yields CDR1 SGHTA and CDR2 FQGTGA. The CDR3 loop spans 14 amino acids. Between the trimmed V and J ends, which lost 3 bases and 5 bases, there was a span of 12 bases. The CDR3 sequence is CASSLGLGGDTQYF. CDR3 DNA sequence: TGTGCCAGCAGCTTGGGTTTGGGAGGAGATACGCAGTATTTT.

The chain uses TRBV19 and TRBJ2-2; the D is unclear. Germline CDR1 reads LNHDA; CDR2 reads SQIVND (reference sequence). Trimming left V 9 bases short and J 3 bases short, with 5 bases between. There are 11 residues in the CDR3. CDR3: CASLDTGELFF. The CDR3 DNA sequence: TGTGCCAGCCTAGACACCGGGGAGCTGTTTTTT.

This rearrangement joins TRBV11-2 to TRBJ1-1, with D possibly being TRBD1 (6 bases). V was trimmed by 3 bases and J by 5 bases, leaving 10 bases between them. The CDR3 has 13 amino acids. Germline CDR1 is SGHAT and CDR2 is FQNNGV. CDR3 bases: TGTGCCAGCAGCTTCAACAGGGATACTGAAGCTTTCTTT. Translated, it gives CASSFNRDTEAFF.

This clone was seen a single time. V gene TRBV7-3 combines with J gene TRBJ2-3; 10 positions agree with TRBD2. There are 16 residues in the CDR3. With 1 base clipped from V and 5 bases from J, the junction kept 6 bases outside the gene matches. Germline CDR1 reads SGHTA; CDR2 reads FQGTGA. The CDR3 here is CASSLSLAGGQDTQYF. In nucleotides, the CDR3 is TGTGCCAGCAGCTTAAGTTTAGCGGGAGGTCAAGATACGCAGTATTTT.

This chain joins TRBV14 and TRBJ2-1, with 10 bases aligning to TRBD2. CDR1 is SGHDN, CDR2 FVKESK, per germline. Trimming cost V 1 base and J 6 bases; bases outside gene matches: 3. This CDR3 comprises 15 residues. The CDR3 region is CASSQAGTSVNEQFF. In DNA form, the CDR3 reads TGTGCCAGCAGCCAAGCCGGGACTAGCGTCAATGAGCAGTTCTTC.

The chain combines TRBV5-4 with TRBJ2-7; 10 positions agree with TRBD2. The V gene's germline CDR1 is SGHNT and CDR2 YYREEE (reference sequence). Unmatched junction bases numbered 4, after V lost 3 bases and J lost 1 base. The CDR3 extends over 15 amino acids. CDR3 sequence (DNA): TGTGCCAGCAGCTATGGACTAGCGGAGTCCTACGAGCAGTACTTC. It specifies CASSYGLAESYEQYF. Filled out from reference TRBV5-4 and TRBJ2-7, the complete variable domain reads ETGVTQSPTHLIKTRGQQVTLRCSSQSGHNTVSWYQQALGQGPQFIFQYYREEENGRGNFPPRFSGLQFPNYSSELNVNALELDDSALYLCASSYGLAESYEQYFGPGTRLTVT.

The rearrangement uses TRBV19 and TRBJ2-5; 8 nucleotides line up with TRBD1. From germline, CDR1 is LNHDA and CDR2 SQIVND (reference sequence). This CDR3 region has 15 residues. The V and J ends lost 7 bases and 3 bases, in that order; junction bases with no gene match: 10. The CDR3 coding sequence is TGTGCCAGTATGGAGGGACAGGAGGGCAAAGAGACCCAGTACTTC. The encoded protein is CASMEGQEGKETQYF. Based on the CDR3 plus reference TRBV19 and TRBJ2-5, the full variable domain is DGGITQSPKYLFRKEGQNVTLSCEQNLNHDAMYWYRQDPGQGLRLIYYSQIVNDFQKGDIAEGYSVSREKKESFPLTVTSAQKNPTAFYLCASMEGQEGKETQYFGPGTRLLVL.

V and J are TRBV5-1 and TRBJ2-7; 7 nucleotides match TRBD2. Germline values: CDR1 SGHRS, CDR2 YFSETQ. The CDR3 has 14 residues. J gave up 4 bases and V 3 bases, and 7 bases lay outside the gene matches. The CDR3 bases are TGCGCCAGCAGCTCAGGTCCGGGGGGTTACGAGCAGTACTTC. Protein: CASSSGPGGYEQYF.